Sequencing of this T cell receptor beta chain was carried out in a study of blood T cell repertoires in COVID-19. Study information: The United States, Italy and Spain provided the acute and convalescent COVID-19 samples. Sources were T cells, B-cell-depleted T cells, or PBMCs; the material itself was cDNA or gDNA.

Per the original methods: Estimated nucleated cell counts came from reference gene primer amplification. Generated by immunoSEQ multiplex PCR, the TCRdb table keeps only in-frame clones and is missing some. The D gene and trimming were derived from the DNA, and the V and J assignments and clone size from that table. In the table there are about 250,000 clones, approximately 80% of which are singletons. CDR3 size: 12 residues. V was clipped by 6 bases and J by 4 bases, with 9 bases between them. Germline V gene data show CDR1 as MNHEY and CDR2 as SMNVEV (reference sequence). The sequence was obtained from a woman aged 70-85 years with acute or convalescent COVID-19. The chain combines TRBV27 with TRBJ1-2, with D perhaps TRBD1 (6 bases). Sequencing used peripheral blood. This CDR3 reads CASRRGSYGYTF. For the CDR3, the DNA is TGTGCCAGCAGGAGGGGGAGCTATGGCTACACCTTC.